The clone carrying this TCR beta chain was found many times. The data were obtained in a study of T-cell reconstitution after alpha-beta-depleted transplantation in children. For TCRbeta, the library was prepared with unique molecular identifiers. TCRdb fed the PCR reads into MiXCR, producing one record per CDR3 protein. The table lists about 230,000 distinct CDR3 sequences, 7.5% to 10% of them singletons. The source material was PBMCs from the stem cell graft donor, sampled from the stem cell graft. This TCR was sampled from a human donor who donated a stem cell graft to a child with SCID.

The chain's CDR3 is CATSRDDGGPEQYF. The CDR3 nucleotides are TGTGCCACCAGCAGAGATGATGGGGGACCCGAGCAGTACTTC. The V call is TRBV15, the J call TRBJ2-7, with D perhaps matching TRBD1 or TRBD2 (5 bases each). V dropped 0 bases and J dropped 6 bases, with 12 bases sitting between them. Germline CDR1 LNHNV, CDR2 YYDKDF (reference sequence). The CDR3 is made up of 14 amino acids. The full variable domain, with the rest looked up from reference TRBV15 and TRBJ2-7, is DAMVIQNPRYQVTQFGKPVTLSCSQTLNHNVMYWYQQKSSQAPKLLFHYYDKDFNNEADTPDNFQSRRPNTSFCFLDIRSPGLGDTAMYLCATSRDDGGPEQYFGPGTRLTVT.